This T cell receptor beta chain was sequenced during a study of STAT5B mutations in CD4+ large granular lymphocyte leukemia. The CDR3 runs to 13 residues. The V end was cut by 2 bases, the J end by 1 base, with 6 bases between. Germline CDR1 is SGHRS and CDR2 is YFSETQ. Sequencing was at survey level. Clones were read by immunoSEQ multiplex PCR, and TCRdb kept only the in-frame ones, dropping some. Altogether fewer than 40,000 clones are present, around 71% being singletons, with the ten largest covering more than 0.35%. Study-wide findings and caveats: Compared with healthy controls (2/35), patient top clones favored TRBV06 (8/27). Patient CD4-sorted repertoires stayed more clonal than healthy ones after leukemic-clone removal.

This clone was detected a few times. Its antigen is unknown. The sequenced sample was CD4+ T cells from blood buffy coats. The sequence was obtained from a human donor in good health. This sequence joins TRBV5-1 and TRBJ1-1, with no clear D. CDR3 loop: CASSFGRNTEAFF. The CDR3 nucleotides are TGCGCCAGCAGCTTCGGGAGGAACACTGAAGCTTTCTTT.